This T cell receptor beta chain appears in the sequencing data of a study of cytomegalovirus exposure and HLA in healthy donors. This CDR3 has 16 residues. Germline lookup yields CDR1 LGHNA and CDR2 YNFKEQ. V was pared by 1 base and J by 4 bases, with 4 bases of the junction left unmatched. A few counts support this clone. This PCR relied on a set of 60 Vbeta primers and 13 Jbeta primers. Using immunoSEQ multiplex PCR, the repertoire was profiled, and TCRdb retains in-frame clones only, with some absent. The top ten hold less than 3.5% of the sample, which has a few hundred thousand clones, 77% seen once.

Material for sequencing was PBMCs. The J gene is TRBJ2-1, the V gene TRBV4-2; 10 nucleotides agree with TRBD2. This sequence was found in a woman aged 55-75 years in good health and CMV-seropositive. The DNA for the CDR3 is TGTGCCAGCAGCCAAGGGACTAGCGGACTATACAATGAGCAGTTCTTC. It encodes CASSQGTSGLYNEQFF.